A single sample is the source of the 9 T cell receptor beta chains below, sequenced in a study of blood T cell repertoires in COVID-19. Sequencing was performed with immunoSEQ multiplex PCR; in TCRdb, only in-frame clones are kept and a portion is missing. The sample consists of some 110,000 clones, around nine tenths of them appearing once. Sequenced: peripheral blood. The receptor source for this set is a human donor in a cohort sampled during active COVID-19.

The chain joins TRBV5-4 to TRBJ1-4; D uncertain. The germline CDR1 and CDR2 sequences are SGHNT and YYREEE (reference sequence). Deletions cut 2 bases from V and 8 bases from J, with 7 bases between. This CDR3 comprises 12 residues. CDR3 nucleotides: TGTGCCAGCAGCTTCGGTGAGGAAAAACTGTTTTTT. This codes for CASSFGEEKLFF.

The chain uses TRBV28 and TRBJ2-4; weak D call: TRBD2 (6 bases). V lost 8 bases, J lost 0 bases, and 17 bases lay in between. The CDR3 length is 16 residues. Germline V CDR1 and CDR2: MDHEN, SYDVKM. The CDR3 sequence: CASGSFGGTAKNIQYF. As DNA, the CDR3 is TGTGCCAGCGGGTCCTTTGGAGGGACAGCCAAAAACATTCAGTACTTC.

V and J are TRBV2 and TRBJ1-5; possible D gene TRBD1, 5 bases. This CDR3 spans 14 amino acids. CDR1 and CDR2 (germline): SNHLY, FYNNEI. Trimming shortened V by 3 bases and J by 3 bases, and 9 bases separated the two germline ends. The CDR3 sequence: CASSDTGSNQPQHF. CDR3 DNA: TGTGCCAGCAGTGATACAGGCTCCAATCAGCCCCAGCATTTT.

This chain connects TRBV18 to TRBJ2-1, with 7 bases identical to TRBD1. The CDR3 is made up of 13 amino acids. V lost 5 bases and J lost 3; bases outside the gene matches: 1. The germline V gene encodes CDR1 KGHSH and CDR2 LQKENI. CDR3 loop: CASSGTDYNEQFF. For the CDR3, the DNA is TGTGCCAGCTCAGGGACAGACTACAATGAGCAGTTCTTC.

Here the CDR3 DNA reads TGCGCCAGCAGCTTACCACAGGATGACACTGAAGCTTTCTTT. This sequence encodes CASSLPQDDTEAFF. The gene calls are TRBV5-1 and TRBJ1-1; a possible D gene is TRBD1 (5 bases). V gave up 2 bases and J gave up 3 bases, with 11 bases separating them. Germline V lookup: CDR1 SGHRS, CDR2 YFSETQ. The CDR3 has 14 amino acids.

The V gene is TRBV6-5, the J gene TRBJ1-1; no clear D. Germline V CDR1 and CDR2: MNHEY, SVGAGI. V lost 6 bases to trimming and J lost 5 bases, with 10 bases between them. The CDR3 contains 12 residues. The CDR3 region is CASSSTGTEAFF. DNA for the CDR3: TGTGCCAGCAGCTCCACGGGGACTGAAGCTTTCTTT.

This rearrangement joins TRBV11-2 to TRBJ2-5; D not certain. The CDR3 contains 16 residues. The V gene lost 4 bases and the J gene lost 4 bases, with 19 bases spanning the gap. CDR1 is SGHAT and CDR2 is FQNNGV in the germline V gene. As DNA, the CDR3 is TGTGCCAGCAGCTCCTTTCCGTCTTCCGTGCGAGAGACCCAGTACTTC. Protein sequence: CASSSFPSSVRETQYF.

The chain carries TRBV11-1 and TRBJ2-2; D may be TRBD1 (6 bases). CDR3 length equals 13 residues. The V end was cut by 5 bases, the J end by 6 bases, with 10 bases between. Looked up from germline, CDR1 is SGHAT and CDR2 is FQDESV (reference sequence). CDR3 nucleotides: TGTGCCAGCAGCAACAGGGTCTCCGGGGAGCTGTTTTTT. Translating it yields CASSNRVSGELFF.

V gene TRBV7-2 combines with J gene TRBJ1-6; TRBD1 matches at 7 bases. In germline, CDR1 is SGHTA, CDR2 FQGNSA. CDR3 size: 14 residues. Trimming took 4 bases from V and 6 from J; bases not matched to a gene: 3. The CDR3 sequence: CASSSTGFNSPLHF. CDR3 in DNA: TGTGCCAGCAGCTCGACAGGGTTTAATTCACCCCTCCACTTT.